The present TCR beta chain was sequenced within a study of blood T cell repertoires in COVID-19. The wider study: Italy, Spain and the United States were the sources of the convalescent and acute COVID-19 samples. PBMCs, B-cell-depleted T cells, or T cells provided the cDNA or gDNA that made up the material.

This CDR3 has 16 amino acids. Germline V gene sequence: CDR1 LGHDT, CDR2 YNNKEL (reference sequence). Germline trimming cut 7 bases from V and 11 bases from J; bases unmatched to any gene: 18. TCRdb's table, derived via immunoSEQ multiplex PCR, lists solely in-frame clones and lacks some. Among about 270,000 clones, 87% were seen once, and the ten largest hold under 2.5%. Sequenced input: peripheral blood. V and J are TRBV3-1 (or the pseudogene TRBV3-2) and TRBJ2-3, with 10 bases lining up with TRBD2. This receptor was obtained from a woman in her forties or fifties with acute or convalescent COVID-19. CDR3 nucleotide sequence: TGTGCCAGCAAATTCGGGTTAGCGGGAGGCCCATCCGAGCAGTATTTT. Protein product: CASKFGLAGGPSEQYF.